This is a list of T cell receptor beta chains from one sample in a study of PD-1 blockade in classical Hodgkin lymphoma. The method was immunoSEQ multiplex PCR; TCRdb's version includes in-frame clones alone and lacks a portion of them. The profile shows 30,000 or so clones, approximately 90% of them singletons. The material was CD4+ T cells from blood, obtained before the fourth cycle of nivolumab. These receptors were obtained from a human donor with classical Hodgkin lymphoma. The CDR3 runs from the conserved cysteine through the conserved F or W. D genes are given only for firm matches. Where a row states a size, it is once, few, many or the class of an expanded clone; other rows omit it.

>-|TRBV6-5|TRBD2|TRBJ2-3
TGTGCCAGCAACTCCGGGACTAGCGGCACAGATACGCAGTATTTT
CASNSGTSGTDTQYF
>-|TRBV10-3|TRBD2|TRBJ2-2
TGTGCCATCAGGGGGACTAGCGGGAGCACCGGGGAGCTGTTTTTT
CAIRGTSGSTGELFF
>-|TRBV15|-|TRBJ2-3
TGTGCCACCAGGAGGGGGCTAGCGGGTTCCACAGATACGCAGTATTTT
CATRRGLAGSTDTQYF
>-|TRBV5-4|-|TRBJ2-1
TGTGCCAGCAGCTTGTATCAGCGGGCGGGCAATGAGCAGTTCTTC
CASSLYQRAGNEQFF
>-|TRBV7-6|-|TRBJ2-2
TGTGCCAGCCGGGGACCCGGGGAGCTGTTTTTT
CASRGPGELFF
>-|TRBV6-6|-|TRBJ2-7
TGTGCCAGTGGGGGGAACTCCTACGAGCAGTACTTC
CASGGNSYEQYF
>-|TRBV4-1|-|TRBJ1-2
TGCGCCAGCAGCCAAGAGTTTGGGGCAAGGCCTTTGTCTTATGGCTACACCTTC
CASSQEFGARPLSYGYTF
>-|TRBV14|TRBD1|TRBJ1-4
TGTGCCAGCAGCCCCCGCCAGACAGGGAGTGAAAAACTGTTTTTT
CASSPRQTGSEKLFF
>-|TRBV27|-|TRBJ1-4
TGTGCCAGCAGTTTTAGTTTCAGGGGACGAGGTGAAAAACTGTTTTTT
CASSFSFRGRGEKLFF
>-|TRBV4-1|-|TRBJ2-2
TGCGCCAGCAGTTTGGGACTAGGGGGCCCCGGGGAGCTGTTTTTT
CASSLGLGGPGELFF
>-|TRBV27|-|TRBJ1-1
TGTGCCAGCAGTTTATCCCCGTACACTGAAGCTTTCTTT
CASSLSPYTEAFF
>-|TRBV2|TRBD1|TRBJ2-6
TGTGCCAGCAGCCTCGAATCTGGGGACAGGTCGACTGGGGCCAACGTCCTGACTTTC
CASSLESGDRSTGANVLTF
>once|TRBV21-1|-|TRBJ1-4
TGTGCCAGCAGGGGCTGCCACGTTTGCGAAAAACTGTTTTTT
CASRGCHVCEKLFF
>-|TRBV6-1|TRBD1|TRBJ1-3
TGTGCCAGCAGTACGGGACAGTCTGGAAACACCATATATTTT
CASSTGQSGNTIYF
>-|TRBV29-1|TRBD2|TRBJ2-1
TGCAGCGCAGGGACTAGCGGGAGGAATGAGCAGTTCTTC
CSAGTSGRNEQFF
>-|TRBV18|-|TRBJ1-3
TGTGCCAGCTCACCTCCAAGGGGGACTGGAAACACCATATATTTT
CASSPPRGTGNTIYF
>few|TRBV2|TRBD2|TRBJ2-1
TGTGCCAGCAGTCAACATAAGAGCGGGAGCTACAATGAGCAGTTCTTC
CASSQHKSGSYNEQFF
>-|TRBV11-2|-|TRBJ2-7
TGTGCCAGCTTGGGGCAGGGAGTCTACGAGCAGTACTTC
CASLGQGVYEQYF
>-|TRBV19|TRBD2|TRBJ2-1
TGTGCCAGTAAGTTCGTAGCGGGAGGGCAGGTTGAGCAGTTCTTC
CASKFVAGGQVEQFF
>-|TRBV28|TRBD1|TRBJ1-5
TGTGCCAGCGACAGGGGCTATCAGCCCCAGCATTTT
CASDRGYQPQHF
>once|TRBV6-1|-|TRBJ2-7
TGTGCCAGCACTAAAGGATTGGGGATTTACGAGCAGTACTTC
CASTKGLGIYEQYF
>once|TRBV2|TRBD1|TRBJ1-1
TGTGCCAGCAGAACAGGGGGCCGCACTGAAGCTTTCTTT
CASRTGGRTEAFF